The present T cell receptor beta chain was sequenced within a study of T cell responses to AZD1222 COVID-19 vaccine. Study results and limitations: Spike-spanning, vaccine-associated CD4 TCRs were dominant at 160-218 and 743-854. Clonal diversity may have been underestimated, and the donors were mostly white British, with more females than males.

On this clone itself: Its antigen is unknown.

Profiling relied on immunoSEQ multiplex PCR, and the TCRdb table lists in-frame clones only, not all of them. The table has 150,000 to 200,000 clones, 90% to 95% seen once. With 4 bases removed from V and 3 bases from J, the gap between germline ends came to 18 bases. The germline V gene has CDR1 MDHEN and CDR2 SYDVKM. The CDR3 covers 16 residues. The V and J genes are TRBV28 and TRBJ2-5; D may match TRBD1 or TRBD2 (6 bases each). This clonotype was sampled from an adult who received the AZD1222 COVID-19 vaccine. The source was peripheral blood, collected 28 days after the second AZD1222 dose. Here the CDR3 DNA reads TGTGCCAGCAGTTCTGCGTGGGGGGCGGCCGAAGAGACCCAGTACTTC. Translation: CASSSAWGAAEETQYF.